This T cell receptor beta chain was retrieved from a study of beta chain features in type 1 diabetes. V lost 5 bases and J lost 3, with 11 bases in between. Per the germline V gene, CDR1 is SGHTA and CDR2 is FQGNSA. The CDR3 extends over 13 amino acids. Cells sorted by CD45RO/CCR7/CD25/CD127/CD95/CD27 comprised CD4+ naive, central memory, regulatory and stem cell-like memory cells. This clone has just a few counts. The sample contains more than one DNA sequence encoding this CDR3. Every bit of the isolated RNA underwent reverse transcription, so sequencing read expressed TCRB transcripts. The table came from immunoSEQ multiplex PCR; TCRdb's copy has only in-frame clones and leaves some out. The profile covers 430,000 or so clones, with about an eighth appearing a single time and less than 0.06% taken by the ten largest.

The sequence derives from a woman younger than 35 in good health. Sequenced input: naive CD4+ T cells from blood. The chain employs TRBV7-2 and TRBJ2-7, with D perhaps matching TRBD1 or TRBD2 (5 bases each). As DNA, the CDR3 is TGTGCCAGCAGCCTGGGACGGAGCTACGAGCAGTACTTC. Amino acids: CASSLGRSYEQYF.